Listed here is a single T cell receptor beta chain. This entry is derived from a study of blood T cell repertoires in COVID-19. About the study: Samples of COVID-19 (acute and convalescent) were obtained from the United States, Italy and Spain.

This CDR3 spans 15 amino acids. Trimming removed 6 bases from V and 7 bases from J, with 19 bases in between. Germline V CDR1 and CDR2: SNHLY, FYNNEI. The study drew participants aged roughly 18 to 89 years from approximately 25 US areas. Participant reports of clinical history set cohort assignment. Repertoires were generated with immunoSEQ multiplex PCR, while TCRdb's copy carries only in-frame clones and drops some. The data show 120,000 to 150,000 clones, about four fifths seen once. This sequence was found in a woman aged 18-29 years who had been exposed to COVID-19. This rearrangement joins TRBV2 to TRBJ1-5, with a weak D call TRBD1 (6 bases). Sequenced sample: PBMCs or T cells enriched from blood (not recorded which). The CDR3 protein is CASRGGPGDSQPQHF. As DNA, the CDR3 is TGTGCCAGCAGAGGGGGTCCAGGGGATTCGCAGCCCCAGCATTTT.